A selection of T cell receptor beta chains follows, all from one sample in a study of T cell responses to AZD1222 COVID-19 vaccine. The table came from immunoSEQ multiplex PCR; TCRdb's copy has only in-frame clones and leaves some out. The table has about 55,000 clones, 80% seen once. The source material was peripheral blood, sampled 28 days after the second AZD1222 dose. Receptors were obtained from an adult who received the AZD1222 COVID-19 vaccine. The CDR3 runs from the conserved cysteine through the conserved F or W. The order of the fields is J gene, clone size, D gene, V gene, CDR3 DNA, CDR3 protein. The D gene is left open where the match is weak. Expanded clones are given a class, and other clones once, few, many or no size at all.

TRBJ2-1 | . | TRBD2 | TRBV10-2 | TGCGCCACAAACCTAGCGGGAGGGGAGGGCAATGAGCAGTTCTTC | CATNLAGGEGNEQFF
TRBJ1-2 | . | . | TRBV6-5 | TGTGCCAGCAGTTACCGGGGAGGGGGCTATGGCTACACCTTC | CASSYRGGGYGYTF
TRBJ2-5 | few | . | TRBV30 | TGTGCCTTCACCTTGATTGGGGGACAAGAGACCCAGTACTTC | CAFTLIGGQETQYF
TRBJ1-1 | . | . | TRBV19 | TGTGCCAGTAGTAGAGATGACAGTTGGAGCACTGAAGCTTTCTTT | CASSRDDSWSTEAFF
TRBJ2-3 | . | . | TRBV28 | TGTGCCAGCAACCGGTGGCAGGGGAACACAGATACGCAGTATTTT | CASNRWQGNTDTQYF
TRBJ2-1 | . | . | TRBV3-1/TRBV3-2 | TGTGCCAGCAGCCAAGCGGGACAGGCGGGCGGGAGCCAATACAATGAGCAGTTCTTC | CASSQAGQAGGSQYNEQFF
TRBJ2-6 | few | . | TRBV13 | TGTGCCAGCAGCGGTCGGGGGTCTGGGGCCAACGTCCTGACTTTC | CASSGRGSGANVLTF
TRBJ1-5 | . | . | TRBV19 | TGTGCCAGTAGTATCGTAGCAGGGAGCGGTCAGCCCCAGCATTTT | CASSIVAGSGQPQHF
TRBJ2-5 | . | TRBD2 | TRBV24-1 | TGTGCCACCAGTGGGAGCGGGACAGAGACCCAGTACTTC | CATSGSGTETQYF
TRBJ1-1 | . | . | TRBV27 | TGTGCCAGCAGGTATAGACAGGTCCCGAACACTGAAGCTTTCTTT | CASRYRQVPNTEAFF
TRBJ2-1 | once | . | TRBV11-2 | TGTGCCAGCACCTTCGTAAACAATGAGCAGTTCTTC | CASTFVNNEQFF
TRBJ2-1 | . | TRBD2 | TRBV7-2 | TGTGCCAGCAGCTTTAGCGGGAGCTCCTACAATGAGCAGTTCTTC | CASSFSGSSYNEQFF
TRBJ1-2 | . | . | TRBV3-1/TRBV3-2 | TGTGCCAGCAGCCAGACAGGAAGAGGCTACACCTTC | CASSQTGRGYTF
TRBJ2-1 | . | . | TRBV19 | TGTGCCAGTAGTCCAAGACCGAGGACAGACCGATACAATGAGCAGTTCTTC | CASSPRPRTDRYNEQFF
TRBJ1-2 | . | . | TRBV27 | TGTGCCAGCAGAAGACTTTCAGCTAACTATGGCTACACCTTC | CASRRLSANYGYTF
TRBJ2-2 | . | . | TRBV27 | TGTGCCAGCAGCCTGGGGCAGGGCGAATTATCCGGGGAGCTGTTTTTT | CASSLGQGELSGELFF